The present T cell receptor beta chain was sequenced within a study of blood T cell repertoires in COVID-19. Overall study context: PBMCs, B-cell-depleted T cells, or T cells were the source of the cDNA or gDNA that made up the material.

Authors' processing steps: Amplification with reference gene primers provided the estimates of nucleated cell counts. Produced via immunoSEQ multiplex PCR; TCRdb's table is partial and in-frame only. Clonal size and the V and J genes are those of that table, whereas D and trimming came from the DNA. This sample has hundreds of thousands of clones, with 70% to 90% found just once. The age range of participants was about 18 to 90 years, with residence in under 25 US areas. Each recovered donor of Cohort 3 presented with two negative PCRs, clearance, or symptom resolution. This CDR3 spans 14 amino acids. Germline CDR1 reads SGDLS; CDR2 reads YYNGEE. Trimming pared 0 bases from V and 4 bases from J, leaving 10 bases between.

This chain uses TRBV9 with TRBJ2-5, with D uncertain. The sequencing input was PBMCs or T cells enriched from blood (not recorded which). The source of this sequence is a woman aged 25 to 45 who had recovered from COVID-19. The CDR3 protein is CASSVDGQRETQYF. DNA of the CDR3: TGTGCCAGCAGCGTAGATGGGCAAAGAGAGACCCAGTACTTC.